Listed below are T cell receptor beta chains from one sample, sequenced in a study of T cells in localized non-small cell lung cancer. The repertoire was sequenced with immunoSEQ multiplex PCR; TCRdb's copy has only in-frame clones and lacks some. The data show over 750 clones, 25% to 35% seen once. The specimen comprised normal lung tissue next to the tumor, sampled before any cancer treatment. The receptors derive from a man aged 40 to 70 with stage II lung adenocarcinoma. The CDR3 runs from the conserved cysteine through the conserved F or W. D genes are given only for firm matches. The size entry is marked missing in some rows and otherwise reads once, few, many or a size class.

D gene	V gene	J gene	clone size	CDR3 DNA	CDR3 protein
TRBD2	TRBV11-3	TRBJ2-1	-	TGTGCCAGCAGCTTAGGGACTAGCTCGGATGAGCAGTTCTTC	CASSLGTSSDEQFF
-	TRBV10-2	TRBJ1-3	-	TGCGCCAGCAGTGAGTCGAGCACACCTGGAAACACCATATATTTT	CASSESSTPGNTIYF
-	TRBV1	TRBJ2-3	few	TGCGCCAGCAGCCTCTCCCTTTCTTCTAGCGGGAGTGTTGATACGCAGTATTTT	CASSLSLSSSGSVDTQYF
TRBD2	TRBV11-3	TRBJ2-1	few	TGTGCCAGCAGCCCCCGGACTAGCGCCTACAATGAGCAGTTCTTC	CASSPRTSAYNEQFF
-	TRBV11-3	TRBJ2-3	-	TGTGCCAGCAGCTTAGGAACTGGCACAGATACGCAGTATTTT	CASSLGTGTDTQYF
-	TRBV7-5	TRBJ2-1	few	TGTGCCAGCAGCTGGGTACTAGCGGGAAACAATGAGCAGTTCTTC	CASSWVLAGNNEQFF
-	TRBV11-3	TRBJ2-3	few	TGTGCCAGCAGCTTATCCGACGGTAGCACAGATACGCAGTATTTT	CASSLSDGSTDTQYF
-	TRBV11-3	TRBJ2-7	medium-sized	TGTGCCAGCAGCTTGCCGACCATAGGGGGGCGTGAGTCCTACGAGCAGTACTTC	CASSLPTIGGRESYEQYF
-	TRBV28	TRBJ1-1	-	TGTGCCAGCAGTTCCCCTCGGACCGACCTACCCATGAACACTGAAGCTTTCTTT	CASSSPRTDLPMNTEAFF
-	TRBV29-1	TRBJ2-1	once	TGCAGCGTTGACGGGGCGGACGTCTCCTACAATGAGCAGTTCTTC	CSVDGADVSYNEQFF
-	TRBV18	TRBJ1-2	-	TGTGCCAGCTCACAGTCCGCTGATGGCTACACCTTC	CASSQSADGYTF
-	TRBV27	TRBJ2-2	few	TGTGCCAGCAGCCCGCAATTGAACACCGGGGAGCTGTTTTTT	CASSPQLNTGELFF
-	TRBV11-3	TRBJ2-1	medium-sized	TGTGCCAGCAGCCCGGGACCCAGCGCCTACAATGAGCAGTTCTTC	CASSPGPSAYNEQFF
-	TRBV18	TRBJ1-3	-	TGTGCCAGCTCATCAACAGCCGCCGGAAACACCATATATTTT	CASSSTAAGNTIYF
TRBD2	TRBV25-1	TRBJ2-1	-	TGTGCCATACGGGGGGGTTACAATGAGCAGTTCTTC	CAIRGGYNEQFF
-	TRBV28	TRBJ1-4	once	TGTGCCAGCAGTTTAGGGGCGGCCGGTAATGAAAAACTGTTTTTT	CASSLGAAGNEKLFF
-	TRBV28	TRBJ1-2	-	TGTGCCAGCAGTTTAAAGGGGCCATGGACCGACTGCGGCTACACCTTC	CASSLKGPWTDCGYTF
-	TRBV9	TRBJ2-5	few	TGTGCCAGCAGCCTCGGGACGTTACAAGAGACCCAGTACTTC	CASSLGTLQETQYF
-	TRBV11-3	TRBJ2-6	few	TGTGCCAGCAGGAAAGACGGGATCTCTGGGGCCAACGTCCTGACTTTC	CASRKDGISGANVLTF
-	TRBV6-8	TRBJ2-1	medium-sized	TGTGCCAGCAAGGGTACAAACTACAATGAGCAGTTCTTC	CASKGTNYNEQFF
-	TRBV10-2	TRBJ2-1	-	TGCGCCAGCCACGGGACTTTTCTCGATGAGCAGTTCTTC	CASHGTFLDEQFF
-	TRBV6-8	TRBJ2-1	few	TGTGCCAGCAGTGACCCGTCAAGGGACCCCCCAACCTACAATGAGCAGTTCTTC	CASSDPSRDPPTYNEQFF
-	TRBV29-1	TRBJ2-1	-	TGCAGCGCTTCTACCCCTAGCGTTAATTACAATGAGCAGTTCTTC	CSASTPSVNYNEQFF
-	TRBV11-3	TRBJ2-1	large	TGTGCCAGCAGCCCCTCAGGAGGACTAATAAATGAGCAGTTCTTC	CASSPSGGLINEQFF
TRBD1	TRBV28	TRBJ2-6	-	TGTGCCATCAGACAGGGGGCTTTCGTGCCAGGGGCCAACGTCCTGACTTTC	CAIRQGAFVPGANVLTF
-	TRBV2	TRBJ1-2	-	TGTGCCAGCAGTTGGGCAGAGTATGGCTACACCTTC	CASSWAEYGYTF
-	TRBV11-3	TRBJ2-2	few	TGTGCCAGCAGCTTAGGGGAGACCCCCGGGGAGCTGTTTTTT	CASSLGETPGELFF